A selection of T cell receptor beta chains follows, all from one sample in a study of cytomegalovirus exposure and HLA in healthy donors. Repertoires were generated with immunoSEQ multiplex PCR, while TCRdb's copy carries only in-frame clones and drops some. Of approximately 140,000 clones listed, approximately 70% are singletons. Sequences were obtained from PBMCs. These receptors all come from a woman between 55 and 75 years old in good health and CMV-seropositive. CDR3s include the opening cysteine and the closing phenylalanine or tryptophan. D genes are given only for firm matches. Clone size is not always given. Where it is, it says once, few, many or a class for expanded clones.

J	size	V	D	DNA	CDR3
TRBJ1-1	NA	TRBV2	TRBD1	TGTGCCAGCAGTGGCGACAGGGCTGGGACTGAAGCTTTCTTT	CASSGDRAGTEAFF
TRBJ2-1	NA	TRBV29-1	TRBD1	TGCAGCGTTGGAGGGGGCCCTTGGCAGTTCTTC	CSVGGGPWQFF
TRBJ1-1	NA	TRBV9	NA	TGTGCCAGCAGCCCCGGGCCGGGGAGTATACGGACTGAAGCTTTCTTT	CASSPGPGSIRTEAFF
TRBJ1-5	few	TRBV25-1	TRBD1	TGTGCCAGCAGCCCGACAGGGAGCAATCAGCCCCAGCATTTT	CASSPTGSNQPQHF
TRBJ2-7	NA	TRBV7-9	TRBD1	TGTGCCAGCAGCCTGACAGGGACCCTACCGGGTGGGGACGAGCAGTACTTC	CASSLTGTLPGGDEQYF
TRBJ2-3	NA	TRBV10-1	NA	TGCGCCAGCGCCGGGGGAGAGCAAAACACAGATACGCAGTATTTT	CASAGGEQNTDTQYF
TRBJ2-2	NA	TRBV5-4	NA	TGTGCCAGCAGCTTGCCGGACTCTCCGAACACCGGGGAGCTGTTTTTT	CASSLPDSPNTGELFF
TRBJ1-4	few	TRBV5-4	TRBD1	TGTGCCAGCAGCGCGGACGGGACAGCTAATGAAAAACTGTTTTTT	CASSADGTANEKLFF
TRBJ2-1	NA	TRBV5-6	TRBD1	TGTGCCAGCAGCCCTGGGGTCGGGACAGGCTTCCATGAGCAGTTCTTC	CASSPGVGTGFHEQFF
TRBJ1-2	NA	TRBV20-1	NA	TGCAGTGCCGGGACTTATGGCTACACCTTC	CSAGTYGYTF
TRBJ1-1	NA	TRBV7-2	NA	TGTGCCAGCAGCTTACCCCTACAGGGGAACACTGAAGCTTTCTTT	CASSLPLQGNTEAFF
TRBJ1-1	few	TRBV5-1	NA	TGCGCCAGCAGCTTGTTGGGGGGAGGAACTGAAGCTTTCTTT	CASSLLGGGTEAFF
TRBJ1-2	NA	TRBV19	NA	TGTGCCAGTAGCCCCCAGAACTATGGCTACACCTTC	CASSPQNYGYTF
TRBJ2-2	few	TRBV5-3	TRBD2	TGTGCCAGAAGCTTGGGGCCGGGGGGGCAGGTCGGGGAGCTGTTTTTT	CARSLGPGGQVGELFF
TRBJ1-2	few	TRBV28	NA	TGTGCCAGCAGTTTAGCGGCAGTAAACTATGGCTACACCTTC	CASSLAAVNYGYTF
TRBJ2-5	NA	TRBV20-1	NA	TGCAGTGTTTTGCGGAGGGGCGCCCAGTACTTC	CSVLRRGAQYF
TRBJ1-5	few	TRBV28	NA	TGTGCCAGCACCCCGGGGGGGACAAGCAATCAGCCCCAGCATTTT	CASTPGGTSNQPQHF
TRBJ1-5	few	TRBV7-2	NA	TGTGCCAGCAGCCTCCTGGGGGCGGGTCAGCCCCAGCATTTT	CASSLLGAGQPQHF